The next 18 T cell receptor beta chains were all read from a single sample in a study of regulatory dendritic cells for organ transplantation. Sequencing was performed with immunoSEQ multiplex PCR; in TCRdb, only in-frame clones are kept and a portion is missing. Of about 21,000 clones detected, 65% to 90% appear once; the ten largest clones hold just over 0.25%. Sorted T cells were CFSE-labeled and cultured four to five days with allogeneic regulatory or mature dendritic cells at 1:10. Their antigen targets remain unknown. The sequencing input was naive CD4+ T cells from blood cultured with dendritic cells. Subset meaning: CD45RA+ naive T cells. These receptors were collected from a human donor in good health.

This chain joins TRBV5-4 and TRBJ2-3, with no clear D. V was cut by 0 bases and J by 2 bases, with 7 bases left in between. CDR3 size: 14 residues. Per germline, CDR1 SGHNT and CDR2 YYREEE (reference sequence). CDR3 nucleotide sequence: TGTGCCAGCAGCTTGGGGCAGCTCACAGATACGCAGTATTTT. The encoded protein is CASSLGQLTDTQYF.

The chain has TRBV28 and TRBJ1-3; D uncertain. Germline V lookup: CDR1 MDHEN, CDR2 SYDVKM. Trimming took 6 bases from V and 2 from J, leaving 8 bases between them. The CDR3 runs 13 residues. The CDR3: CASSLPAGNTIYF. The CDR3 DNA is TGTGCCAGCAGCCTCCCAGCTGGAAACACCATATATTTT. Based on the CDR3 plus reference TRBV28 and TRBJ1-3, the full variable domain is DVKVTQSSRYLVKRTGEKVFLECVQDMDHENMFWYRQDPGLGLRLIYFSYDVKMKEKGDIPEGYSVSREKKERFSLILESASTNQTSMYLCASSLPAGNTIYFGEGSWLTVV.

The rearrangement links TRBV7-2 to TRBJ1-1, with D perhaps matching TRBD1 (6 bases). The CDR3 contains 18 residues. The germline V and J ends were trimmed by 0 bases and 0 bases, with 17 bases remaining between them. The germline gives CDR1 SGHTA, CDR2 FQGNSA. The CDR3 protein is CASSLAQGTIEMNTEAFF. CDR3 DNA: TGTGCCAGCAGCTTAGCGCAGGGGACGATAGAAATGAACACTGAAGCTTTCTTT.

This clone turned up a few times. V gene TRBV7-2 combines with J gene TRBJ2-7; a possible D gene is TRBD1 (6 bases). Germline values: CDR1 SGHTA, CDR2 FQGNSA. V gave up 4 bases and J gave up 9 bases, with 16 bases separating them. This CDR3 comprises 13 residues. This CDR3 is CASSSDRFRGQYF. DNA of the CDR3: TGTGCCAGCAGCTCCGACAGGTTCCGAGGGCAGTACTTC.

The CDR3 region has the DNA TGTGCCAGCAGCCCAGGGACAGGAGATTCACCCCTCCACTTT. Its translation: CASSPGTGDSPLHF. The chain combines TRBV7-3 with TRBJ1-6; 8 bases match TRBD1. The CDR3 runs to 14 residues. Germline V lookup: CDR1 SGHTA, CDR2 FQGTGA. Unmatched junction bases numbered 5, after V lost 5 bases and J lost 8 bases.

The chain joins TRBV18 to TRBJ2-7; 8 bases are a match to TRBD2. Trimming took 5 bases from V and 1 from J; bases not matched to a gene: 19. This CDR3 comprises 19 residues. The germline V gene encodes CDR1 KGHSH and CDR2 LQKENI. The CDR3 loop reads CASSSYLTSAPGRSYEQYF. CDR3 bases: TGTGCCAGCTCATCCTACCTGACTAGCGCCCCAGGGAGGTCCTACGAGCAGTACTTC.

The chain combines TRBV7-3 with TRBJ2-2; D gene uncertain. The V gene's germline CDR1 is SGHTA and CDR2 FQGTGA. V lost 5 bases and J lost 2, with 9 bases in between. CDR3 length equals 14 residues. As DNA, the CDR3 is TGTGCCAGCAGCGGAGTGAGAAACACCGGGGAGCTGTTTTTT. Residues: CASSGVRNTGELFF.

Here the CDR3 reads CSVEALYQGPVFGYGYTF. For the CDR3, the DNA is TGCAGCGTTGAAGCCCTGTATCAGGGACCAGTCTTTGGCTATGGCTACACCTTC. The chain combines TRBV29-1 with TRBJ1-2; a weak D match, TRBD1 (5 bases). CDR1 and CDR2 (germline): SQVTM, ANQGSEA. The CDR3 has 18 residues. The germline V and J ends were trimmed by 1 base and 4 bases, with 25 bases remaining between them.

The rearrangement joins TRBV6-6 to TRBJ1-5; 8 bases align to TRBD1. The V and J ends lost 5 bases and 6 bases, in that order; junction bases with no gene match: 3. The germline gives CDR1 MNHNY, CDR2 SVGAGI (reference sequence). This CDR3 has 13 residues. The CDR3 here is CASSRTGSQPQHF. DNA of the CDR3: TGTGCCAGCAGTCGGACAGGGAGTCAGCCCCAGCATTTT.

This chain links TRBV20-1 with TRBJ2-7; D unresolved. Germline V gene lookup returns CDR1 DFQATT and CDR2 SNEGSKA (reference sequence). Trimming took 3 bases from V and 4 from J, leaving 7 bases between them. CDR3 length equals 11 residues. The CDR3 bases are TGCAGTGCTAGGACGCTGTACGAGCAGTACTTC. Protein product: CSARTLYEQYF.

The CDR3 DNA sequence: TGCAGCGTTGGGGGCCGGTGGGCTTTCTTT. Translating gives CSVGGRWAFF. The chain employs TRBV29-1 and TRBJ1-1; D may be TRBD1 (5 bases). Germline CDR1 and CDR2: SQVTM and ANQGSEA. The CDR3 contains 10 residues. V was pared by 4 bases and J by 11 bases, with 11 bases between.

The chain joins TRBV7-3 to TRBJ2-2; 7 positions match TRBD2. Per the germline V gene, CDR1 is SGHTA and CDR2 is FQGTGA. V gave up 5 bases and J gave up 4 bases; unmatched junction bases: 10. The CDR3 contains 16 residues. In DNA, the CDR3 is TGTGCCAGCAGCCCCGATTCGGGAGGCCTCACCGGGGAGCTGTTTTTT. Protein sequence: CASSPDSGGLTGELFF.

The rearrangement joins TRBV5-1 to TRBJ1-2; 7 bases fit TRBD1. The trim removed 7 bases at V and 2 bases at J, leaving 8 bases unmatched. In germline, CDR1 is SGHRS, CDR2 YFSETQ. The CDR3 covers 14 residues. CDR3 DNA sequence: TGCGCCAGCGTCACCGGGACAGACAACTATGGCTACACCTTC. The encoded protein is CASVTGTDNYGYTF.

This clone has a single count. This CDR3 is CANPSDRKNTEAFF. In DNA, the CDR3 is TGTGCCAACCCGTCGGACAGGAAGAACACTGAAGCTTTCTTT. V is TRBV11-2 and J is TRBJ1-1, with 7 positions matching TRBD1. V trimming: 10 bases; J trimming: 1 base; junction bases outside the gene matches: 9. In germline, CDR1 is SGHAT, CDR2 FQNNGV. The CDR3 totals 14 residues.

The chain joins TRBV7-9 to TRBJ1-1; D gene uncertain. Germline-derived CDR1 and CDR2 are SEHNR and FQNEAQ (reference sequence). This CDR3 spans 15 amino acids. Deletions cut 1 base from V and 2 bases from J, with 11 bases between. The CDR3 here is CASSLDLGGNTEAFF. The CDR3 DNA follows: TGTGCCAGCAGCTTAGACCTTGGCGGCAACACTGAAGCTTTCTTT.

The V call is TRBV11-2, the J call TRBJ1-2; 11 bases are a match to TRBD1. Germline V gene sequence: CDR1 SGHAT, CDR2 FQNNGV. J lost 5 bases, V lost 5 bases, and 13 bases had no gene match. The length of the CDR3 is 17 residues. CDR3 DNA sequence: TGTGCCAGCAGCCCATCCACTTACCGGGACAGGGGGTATGGCTACACCTTC. Its translation: CASSPSTYRDRGYGYTF. The full variable domain, completed using reference TRBV11-2 and TRBJ1-2, is EAGVAQSPRYKIIEKRQSVAFWCNPISGHATLYWYQQILGQGPKLLIQFQNNGVVDDSQLPKDRFSAERLKGVDSTLKIQPAKLEDSAVYLCASSPSTYRDRGYGYTFGSGTRLTVV.

This chain uses TRBV5-8 with TRBJ2-1; 13 bases align to TRBD2. V lost 3 bases and J lost 8; bases outside the gene matches: 2. This CDR3 spans 14 amino acids. Germline V lookup: CDR1 SGHTS, CDR2 YDEGEE. The CDR3: CASSWGLAGYEQFF. Written as DNA, the CDR3 is TGTGCCAGCAGCTGGGGACTAGCGGGATATGAGCAGTTCTTC.

The chain recombines TRBV9 with TRBJ2-1; TRBD2 matches 7 bases. Trimming removed 1 base from V and 4 bases from J; junction bases left unmatched: 8. The CDR3 extends over 16 amino acids. Germline loops: CDR1 SGDLS, CDR2 YYNGEE. The CDR3 DNA reads TGTGCCAGCAGCGTACAAGCGGGGCCACTGTACAATGAGCAGTTCTTC. Its protein is CASSVQAGPLYNEQFF.